Included here is one TCR beta chain sequence, with context. The antigen is not known. Germline values: CDR1 SNHLY, CDR2 FYNNEI. The V gene end was trimmed by 6 bases and the J gene end by 2 bases; junction bases not matched to a gene: 7. The CDR3 length is 16 residues. Some clones are missing from TCRdb's copy, which holds only in-frame ones; the method was immunoSEQ multiplex PCR. Of about 77,000 clones in the sample, around 90% are singletons; the top ten hold 5.5% to 8%. This sample stems from a study of OX40 agonist ivuxolimab in advanced cancers. Whole-study findings and limits: Blood T cells, both CD4+ and CD8+, expanded clonally by week 6 at 0.1 to 3.0 mg/kg.

Specimen: CD4+ or CD8+ T cells sorted from blood, collected in a trial of the OX40 agonist ivuxolimab. This TCR came from an adult with an advanced solid tumor such as melanoma, head and neck, liver or kidney cancer. This chain links TRBV2 with TRBJ1-5; 10 bases line up with TRBD1. The CDR3 loop reads CASRKTGGIGNQPQHF. The CDR3 nucleotides read TGTGCCAGCAGGAAGACAGGGGGCATAGGCAATCAGCCCCAGCATTTT. Together with reference TRBV2 and TRBJ1-5, the CDR3 gives the full variable domain: EPEVTQTPSHQVTQMGQEVILRCVPISNHLYFYWYRQILGQKVEFLVSFYNNEISEKSEIFDDQFSVERPDGSNFTLKIRSTKLEDSAMYFCASRKTGGIGNQPQHFGDGTRLSIL.